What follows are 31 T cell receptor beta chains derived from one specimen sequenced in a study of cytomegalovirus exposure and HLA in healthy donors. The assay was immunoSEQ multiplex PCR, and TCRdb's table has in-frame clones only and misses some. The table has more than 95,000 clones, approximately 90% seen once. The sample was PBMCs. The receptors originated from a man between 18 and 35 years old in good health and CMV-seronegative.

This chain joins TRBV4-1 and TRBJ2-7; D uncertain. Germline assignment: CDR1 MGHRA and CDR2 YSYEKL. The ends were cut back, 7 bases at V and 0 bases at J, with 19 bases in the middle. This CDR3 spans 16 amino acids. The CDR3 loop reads CASTASSPASSYEQYF. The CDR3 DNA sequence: TGCGCCAGCACCGCAAGCTCTCCAGCGAGCTCCTACGAGCAGTACTTC.

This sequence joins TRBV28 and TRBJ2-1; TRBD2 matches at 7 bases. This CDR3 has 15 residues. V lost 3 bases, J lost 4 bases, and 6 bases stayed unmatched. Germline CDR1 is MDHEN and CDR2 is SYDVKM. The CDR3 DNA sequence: TGTGCCAGCAGTTTGGCGGGAGAGGGGTACAATGAGCAGTTCTTC. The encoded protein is CASSLAGEGYNEQFF.

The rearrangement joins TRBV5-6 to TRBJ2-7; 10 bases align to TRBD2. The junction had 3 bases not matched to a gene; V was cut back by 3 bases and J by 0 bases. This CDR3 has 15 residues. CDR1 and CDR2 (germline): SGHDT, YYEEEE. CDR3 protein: CASSYSGGISYEQYF. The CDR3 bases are TGTGCCAGCAGCTATAGCGGGGGGATCTCCTACGAGCAGTACTTC.

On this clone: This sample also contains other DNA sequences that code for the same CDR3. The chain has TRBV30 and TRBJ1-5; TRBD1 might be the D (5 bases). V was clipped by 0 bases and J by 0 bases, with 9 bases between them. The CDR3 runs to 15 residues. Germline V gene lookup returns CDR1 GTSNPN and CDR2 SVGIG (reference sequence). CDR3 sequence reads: CAWSVGDYSNQPQHF. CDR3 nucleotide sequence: TGTGCCTGGAGTGTAGGGGATTATAGCAATCAGCCCCAGCATTTT.

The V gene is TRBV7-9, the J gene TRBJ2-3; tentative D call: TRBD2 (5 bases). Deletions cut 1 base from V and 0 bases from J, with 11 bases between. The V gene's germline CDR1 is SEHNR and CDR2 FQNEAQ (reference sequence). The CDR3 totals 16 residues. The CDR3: CASSLGWTGSTDTQYF. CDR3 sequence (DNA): TGTGCCAGCAGCTTAGGATGGACGGGGAGCACAGATACGCAGTATTTT.

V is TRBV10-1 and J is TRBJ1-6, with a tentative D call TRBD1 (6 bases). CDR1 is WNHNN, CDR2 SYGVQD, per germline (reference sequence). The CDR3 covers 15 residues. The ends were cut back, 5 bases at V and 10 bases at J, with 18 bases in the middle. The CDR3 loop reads CASSRQDEDQSPLHF. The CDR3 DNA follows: TGCGCCAGCAGTAGACAGGACGAAGATCAATCACCCCTCCACTTT.

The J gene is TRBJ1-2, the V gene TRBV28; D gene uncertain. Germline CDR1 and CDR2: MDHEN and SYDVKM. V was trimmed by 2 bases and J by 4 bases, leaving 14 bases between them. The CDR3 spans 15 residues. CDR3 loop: CASSLNWGSGYGYTF. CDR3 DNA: TGTGCCAGCAGTTTAAATTGGGGAAGCGGCTATGGCTACACCTTC.

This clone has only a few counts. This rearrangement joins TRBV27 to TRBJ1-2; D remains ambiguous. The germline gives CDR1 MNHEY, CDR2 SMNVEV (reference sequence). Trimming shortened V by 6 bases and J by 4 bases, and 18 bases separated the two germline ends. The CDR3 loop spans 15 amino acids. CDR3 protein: CASRSGGGMSYGYTF. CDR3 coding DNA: TGTGCCAGCAGGAGCGGCGGCGGTATGAGCTATGGCTACACCTTC.

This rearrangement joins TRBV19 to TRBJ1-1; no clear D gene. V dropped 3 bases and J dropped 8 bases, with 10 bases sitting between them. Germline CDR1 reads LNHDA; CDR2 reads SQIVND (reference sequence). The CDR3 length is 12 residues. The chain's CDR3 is CASSIGGVEAFF. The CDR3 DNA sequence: TGTGCCAGTAGTATCGGAGGAGTAGAAGCTTTCTTT.

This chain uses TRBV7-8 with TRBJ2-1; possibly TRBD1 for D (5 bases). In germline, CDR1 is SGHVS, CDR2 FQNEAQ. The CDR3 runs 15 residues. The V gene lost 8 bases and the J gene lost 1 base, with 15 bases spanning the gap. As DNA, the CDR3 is TGTGCCAGCCGAAAGGCAGGACAATCCTACAATGAGCAGTTCTTC. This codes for CASRKAGQSYNEQFF.

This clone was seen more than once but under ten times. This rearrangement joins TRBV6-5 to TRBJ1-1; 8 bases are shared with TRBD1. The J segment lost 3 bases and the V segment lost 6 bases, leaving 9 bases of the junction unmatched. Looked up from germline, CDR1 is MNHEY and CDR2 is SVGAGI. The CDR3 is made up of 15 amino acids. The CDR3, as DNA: TGTGCCAGCAGAGTAAACGGACAGGGTTACACTGAAGCTTTCTTT. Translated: CASRVNGQGYTEAFF.

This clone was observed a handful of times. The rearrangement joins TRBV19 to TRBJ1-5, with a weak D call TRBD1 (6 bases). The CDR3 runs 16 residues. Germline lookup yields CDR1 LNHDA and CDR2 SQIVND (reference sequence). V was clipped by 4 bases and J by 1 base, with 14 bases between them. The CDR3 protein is CASSRQAGQSNQPQHF. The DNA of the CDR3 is TGTGCCAGTAGTAGACAGGCTGGCCAGAGCAATCAGCCCCAGCATTTT.

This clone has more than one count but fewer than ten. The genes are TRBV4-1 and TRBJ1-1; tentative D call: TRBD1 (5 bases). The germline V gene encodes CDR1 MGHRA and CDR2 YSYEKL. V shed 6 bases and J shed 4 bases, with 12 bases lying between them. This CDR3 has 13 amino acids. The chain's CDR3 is CASRRGEGTEAFF. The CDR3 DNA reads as TGCGCCAGCAGACGGGGGGAAGGCACTGAAGCTTTCTTT.

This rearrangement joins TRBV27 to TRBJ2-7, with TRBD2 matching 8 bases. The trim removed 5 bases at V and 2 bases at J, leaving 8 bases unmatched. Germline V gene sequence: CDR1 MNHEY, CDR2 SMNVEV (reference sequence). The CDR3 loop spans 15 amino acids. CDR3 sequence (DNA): TGTGCCAGCAGTCACCCACGGGGGGGGGCCTACGAGCAGTACTTC. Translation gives CASSHPRGGAYEQYF.

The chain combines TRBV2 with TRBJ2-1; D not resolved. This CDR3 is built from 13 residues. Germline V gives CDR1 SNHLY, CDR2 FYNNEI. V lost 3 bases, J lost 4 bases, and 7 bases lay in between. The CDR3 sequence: CASSDQSYNEQFF. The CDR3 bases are TGTGCCAGCAGTGATCAGTCTTACAATGAGCAGTTCTTC.

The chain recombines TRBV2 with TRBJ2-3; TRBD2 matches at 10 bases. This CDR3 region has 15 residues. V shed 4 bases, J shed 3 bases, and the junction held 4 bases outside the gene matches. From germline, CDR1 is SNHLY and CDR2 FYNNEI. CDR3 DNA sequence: TGTGCCAGCAGTGTACTAGCGGGACTGACAGATACGCAGTATTTT. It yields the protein CASSVLAGLTDTQYF.

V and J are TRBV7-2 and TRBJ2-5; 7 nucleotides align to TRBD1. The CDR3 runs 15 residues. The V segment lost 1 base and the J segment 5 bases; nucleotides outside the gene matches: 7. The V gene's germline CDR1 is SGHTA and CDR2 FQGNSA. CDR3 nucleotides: TGTGCCAGCAGCTTAGATGTGACAGGGTGGGAGACCCAGTACTTC. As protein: CASSLDVTGWETQYF.

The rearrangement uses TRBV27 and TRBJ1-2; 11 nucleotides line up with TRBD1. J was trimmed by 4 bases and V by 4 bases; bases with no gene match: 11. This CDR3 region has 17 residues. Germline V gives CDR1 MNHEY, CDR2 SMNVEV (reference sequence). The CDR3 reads CASSSGTGGYELYGYTF. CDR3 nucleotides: TGTGCCAGCAGTTCCGGGACAGGGGGTTATGAACTCTATGGCTACACCTTC.

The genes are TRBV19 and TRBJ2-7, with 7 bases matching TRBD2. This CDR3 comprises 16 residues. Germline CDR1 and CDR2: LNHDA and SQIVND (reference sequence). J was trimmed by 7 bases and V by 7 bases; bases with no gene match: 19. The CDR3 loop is CASTRGLGEPLGEQYF. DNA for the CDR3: TGTGCCAGTACGCGGGGGTTGGGAGAACCGCTTGGAGAGCAGTACTTC.

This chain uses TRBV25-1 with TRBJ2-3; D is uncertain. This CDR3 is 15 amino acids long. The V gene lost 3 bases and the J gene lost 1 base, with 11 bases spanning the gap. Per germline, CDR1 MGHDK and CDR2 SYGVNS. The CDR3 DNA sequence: TGTGCCAGCAGTGACCCACAGCTGCGCACAGATACGCAGTATTTT. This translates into CASSDPQLRTDTQYF.

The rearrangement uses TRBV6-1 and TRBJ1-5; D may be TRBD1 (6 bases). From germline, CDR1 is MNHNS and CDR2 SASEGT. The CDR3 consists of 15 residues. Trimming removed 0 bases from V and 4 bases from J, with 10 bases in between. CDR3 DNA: TGTGCCAGCAGTGAAGCTTGGGACAATAATCAGCCCCAGCATTTT. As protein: CASSEAWDNNQPQHF.

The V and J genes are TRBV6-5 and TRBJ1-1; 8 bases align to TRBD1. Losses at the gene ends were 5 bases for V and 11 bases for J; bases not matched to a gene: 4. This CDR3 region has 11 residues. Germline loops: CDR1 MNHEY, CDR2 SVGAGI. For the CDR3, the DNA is TGTGCCAGCAGTCAGGGGGCTGGTGCTTTCTTT. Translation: CASSQGAGAFF.

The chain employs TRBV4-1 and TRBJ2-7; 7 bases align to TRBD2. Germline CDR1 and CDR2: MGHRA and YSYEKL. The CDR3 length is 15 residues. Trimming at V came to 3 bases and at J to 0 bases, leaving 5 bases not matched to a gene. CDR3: CASSQSGVNSYEQYF. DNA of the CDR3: TGCGCCAGCAGCCAGAGCGGGGTTAACTCCTACGAGCAGTACTTC.

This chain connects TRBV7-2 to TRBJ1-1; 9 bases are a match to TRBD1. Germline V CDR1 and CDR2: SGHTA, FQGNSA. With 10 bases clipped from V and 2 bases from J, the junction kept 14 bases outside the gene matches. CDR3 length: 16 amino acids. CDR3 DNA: TGTGCCACCGTTACAGGGGGCGGTGTTATCAACACTGAAGCTTTCTTT. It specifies CATVTGGGVINTEAFF.

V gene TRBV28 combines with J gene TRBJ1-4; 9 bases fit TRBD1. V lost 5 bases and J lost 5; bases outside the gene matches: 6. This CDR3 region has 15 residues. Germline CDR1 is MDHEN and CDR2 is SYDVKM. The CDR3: CASSIGQGWNEKLFF. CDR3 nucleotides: TGTGCCAGCAGTATAGGACAGGGGTGGAATGAAAAACTGTTTTTT.

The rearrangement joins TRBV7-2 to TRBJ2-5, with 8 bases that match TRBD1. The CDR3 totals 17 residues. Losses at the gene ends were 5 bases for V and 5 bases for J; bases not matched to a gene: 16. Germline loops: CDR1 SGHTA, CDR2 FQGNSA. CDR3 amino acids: CASSRGQGYDLLETQYF. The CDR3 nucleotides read TGTGCCAGCAGCCGAGGACAGGGTTATGATTTGTTGGAGACCCAGTACTTC. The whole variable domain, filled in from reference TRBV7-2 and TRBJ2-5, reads GAGVSQSPSNKVTEKGKDVELRCDPISGHTALYWYRQSLGQGLEFLIYFQGNSAPDKSGLPSDRFSAERTGGSVSTLTIQRTQQEDSAVYLCASSRGQGYDLLETQYFGPGTRLLVL.

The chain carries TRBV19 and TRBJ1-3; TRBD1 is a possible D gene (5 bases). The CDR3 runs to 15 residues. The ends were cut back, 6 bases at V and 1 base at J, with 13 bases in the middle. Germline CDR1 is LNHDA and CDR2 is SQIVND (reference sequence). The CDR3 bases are TGTGCCAGTAGCACAAGACAGTTTTCTGGAAACACCATATATTTT. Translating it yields CASSTRQFSGNTIYF.

CDR3 DNA sequence: TGTGCCAGCACCCAAATACGGGGATATGGCTACACCTTC. This gives the protein CASTQIRGYGYTF. The chain combines TRBV6-5 with TRBJ1-2; the D is unclear. From germline, CDR1 is MNHEY and CDR2 SVGAGI. V lost 7 bases and J lost 5, with 14 bases in between. This CDR3 is built from 13 residues.

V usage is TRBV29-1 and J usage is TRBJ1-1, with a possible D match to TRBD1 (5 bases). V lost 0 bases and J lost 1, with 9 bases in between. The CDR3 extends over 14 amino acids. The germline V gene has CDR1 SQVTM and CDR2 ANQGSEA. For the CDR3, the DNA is TGCAGCGTTGAAGATCTAACAGGGAACACTGAAGCTTTCTTT. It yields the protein CSVEDLTGNTEAFF.

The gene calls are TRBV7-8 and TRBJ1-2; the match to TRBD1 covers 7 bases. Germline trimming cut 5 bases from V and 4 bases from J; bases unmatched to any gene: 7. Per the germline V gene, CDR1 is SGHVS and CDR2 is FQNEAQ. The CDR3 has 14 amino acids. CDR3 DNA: TGTGCCAGCAGCCCAGGGGGGAAGAGCTATGGCTACACCTTC. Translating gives CASSPGGKSYGYTF.

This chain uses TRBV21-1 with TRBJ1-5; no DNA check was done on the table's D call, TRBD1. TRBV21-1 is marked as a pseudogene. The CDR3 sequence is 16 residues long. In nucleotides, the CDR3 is TGTGCCAGCAGCAAAGAACGGCGCCAGGGCAATCAGCCCCAGCATTTT. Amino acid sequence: CASSKERRQGNQPQHF.